One TCR beta chain is described in this entry. What it binds is not known. The method was immunoSEQ multiplex PCR; TCRdb's version includes in-frame clones alone and lacks a portion of them. The sample holds around 57,000 clones, over 80% seen once. This entry belongs to a study of OX40 agonist ivuxolimab in advanced cancers. Findings and caveats of the study: CD4+ and CD8+ blood T cells expanded clonally by week 6 at 0.1 to 3.0 mg/kg.

CDR1 LGHNA and CDR2 YSLEER come from the germline V gene. This CDR3 has 14 amino acids. The V segment lost 1 base and the J segment 4 bases; nucleotides outside the gene matches: 3. This chain uses TRBV4-3 with TRBJ1-1; 7 positions match TRBD1. The sequenced sample was CD4+ or CD8+ T cells sorted from blood, obtained in a trial of the OX40 agonist ivuxolimab. The receptor was derived from an adult with an advanced solid tumor such as melanoma, head and neck, liver or kidney cancer. The CDR3 loop is CASSQGGDSTEAFF. The CDR3 region has the DNA TGCGCCAGCAGCCAAGGCGGGGACAGCACTGAAGCTTTCTTT.